This is a list of T cell receptor beta chains from one sample in a study of prognosis after radiotherapy for stage I lung cancer. TCRdb ran MiXCR on the multiplex PCR reads and lists one entry per CDR3 protein. The sample includes 15,000 or so distinct CDR3 sequences, around 40% of them seen just once. The starting material was PBMCs, obtained before or after stereotactic body radiation therapy (not recorded which). The receptors here all came from a donor aged 50 or older with non-small cell lung cancer. Each CDR3 is given with its conserved first and last residue. Fields, in order: V gene, J gene, CDR3 protein.

TRBV6-1	TRBJ2-6	CASSEAGSGANVLTF
TRBV4-3	TRBJ1-3	CASSRATGSGNTIYF
TRBV7-9	TRBJ2-1	CASSLGVGEFF
TRBV20-1	TRBJ2-7	CSARAGGSSYEQYF
TRBV12-3/TRBV12-4	TRBJ2-3	CASSRGGTQYF
TRBV27	TRBJ2-2	CASSFLAGVGGELFF
TRBV5-1	TRBJ2-2	CASSLAWTSTGELFF
TRBV30	TRBJ2-3	CAWSYEGGRDDTDKQYF
TRBV2	TRBJ2-1	CASSESGINYNEQFF
TRBV5-4	TRBJ1-1	CASSLGSGRTEAFF
TRBV7-6	TRBJ2-7	CASSLTLSDEQYF
TRBV5-1	TRBJ2-5	CASSYRLAGGLEETQYF
TRBV29-1	TRBJ1-1	CSVGEDGPFF
TRBV27	TRBJ1-4	CASSSLQGAGEKLFF
TRBV20-1	TRBJ2-7	CSARGDRGIDEQYF
TRBV6-5	TRBJ2-7	CASSYTSPSGRAAEQYF
TRBV11-2	TRBJ2-1	CASSPRSGYNEQFF
TRBV10-3	TRBJ2-1	CAISASPGLADNNEQFF
TRBV5-1	TRBJ2-1	CTSSLSGSPGANEQFF
TRBV5-6	TRBJ2-7	CASSLWNREVYEQYF
TRBV7-9	TRBJ1-2	CASPEDRGEDYGYTF
TRBV6-2/TRBV6-3	TRBJ2-7	CASRGPTSGQPQYF
TRBV5-4	TRBJ1-6	CASSYGPNSPLHF
TRBV13	TRBJ2-7	CASSFRAPSEQYF
TRBV6-1	TRBJ1-5	CASMSAASNQPQHF
TRBV6-1	TRBJ1-5	CASSDRTNQPQHF
TRBV10-3	TRBJ2-7	CAISDRAPPLAGVRYEQYF
TRBV6-1	TRBJ2-7	CASKNRLTYEQYF
TRBV6-2/TRBV6-3	TRBJ2-2	CASKMGSLAGYRANTGELFF